Presented here are 15 T cell receptor beta chains from one specimen sequenced in a study of cytomegalovirus exposure and HLA in healthy donors. Both 60 Vbeta primers and 13 Jbeta primers went into the PCR. Only in-frame clones appear in the TCRdb table, and some are missing; sequencing was by immunoSEQ multiplex PCR. The data hold about 170,000 clones, with roughly 77% observed a single time. Material: PBMCs. The origin of the receptors is a woman between 18 and 30 years old in good health and CMV-seronegative.

This clone is a singleton in its sample. The V gene is TRBV6-6, the J gene TRBJ2-7, with 12 positions matching TRBD1. CDR1 and CDR2 from the germline V gene are MNHNY and SVGAGI (reference sequence). Trimming at V came to 5 bases and at J to 4 bases, leaving 3 bases not matched to a gene. This CDR3 has 14 residues. DNA of the CDR3: TGTGCCAGCAGTCCGGGACAGGGGGCTTACGAGCAGTACTTC. Its translation: CASSPGQGAYEQYF.

This rearrangement joins TRBV5-4 to TRBJ2-3; TRBD1 is a possible D gene (6 bases). V was pared by 4 bases and J by 0 bases, with 12 bases between. This CDR3 has 15 amino acids. The V gene's germline CDR1 is SGHNT and CDR2 YYREEE (reference sequence). The CDR3 loop is CASSAGQFSTDTQYF. Here the CDR3 DNA reads TGTGCCAGCAGCGCTGGACAGTTCAGCACAGATACGCAGTATTTT.

The chain links TRBV30 to TRBJ1-1; maybe TRBD1 (5 bases). The CDR3 runs 17 residues. The ends were cut back, 0 bases at V and 1 base at J, with 18 bases in the middle. Germline V gene data show CDR1 as GTSNPN and CDR2 as SVGIG (reference sequence). The CDR3 loop is CAWSVLLFGTENTEAFF. DNA of the CDR3: TGTGCCTGGAGTGTACTTCTTTTCGGGACTGAGAACACTGAAGCTTTCTTT.

The V call is TRBV28, the J call TRBJ1-4; 7 nucleotides line up with TRBD1. Germline CDR1 is MDHEN and CDR2 is SYDVKM. Trimming removed 5 bases from V and 0 bases from J; junction bases left unmatched: 0. The CDR3 spans 14 residues. The CDR3 is CASSGQATNEKLFF. DNA of the CDR3: TGTGCCAGCAGTGGACAGGCAACTAATGAAAAACTGTTTTTT.

This clone was seen once. V gene TRBV19 combines with J gene TRBJ1-5; D gene unclear. The CDR3 length is 16 residues. Trimming stripped 7 bases from V and 2 bases from J, with 18 bases between. Germline V lookup: CDR1 LNHDA, CDR2 SQIVND (reference sequence). In DNA form, the CDR3 reads TGTGCCAGTACCAAAAGCGCCAGAGGCGGCAATCAGCCCCAGCATTTT. The encoded protein is CASTKSARGGNQPQHF.

Written as DNA, the CDR3 is TGTGCCAGCAGTAGGTCGGACAGGGGACAGCCCCAGCATTTT. It encodes CASSRSDRGQPQHF. The gene calls are TRBV6-5 and TRBJ1-5; 9 bases agree with TRBD1. CDR1 and CDR2 (germline): MNHEY, SVGAGI. V trimming: 5 bases; J trimming: 7 bases; junction bases outside the gene matches: 6. The CDR3 runs to 14 residues.

To note about this clone: Compared with germline, one end of the junction differs, possibly owing to a read error. The chain combines TRBV7-9 with TRBJ1-2; 9 nucleotides agree with TRBD1. Germline V lookup: CDR1 SEHNR, CDR2 FQNEAQ (reference sequence). The CDR3 length is 14 residues. CDR3 DNA: TGTTCCAGCAGCTTAGCCACAGGGGGCAAAGGCTACACCTTC. It yields the protein CSSSLATGGKGYTF. Full variable domain (remainder filled in from reference TRBV7-9 and TRBJ1-2): DTGVSQNPRHKITKRGQNVTFRCDPISEHNRLYWYRQTLGQGPEFLTYFQNEAQLEKSRLLSDRFSAERPKGSFSTLEIQRTEQGDSAMYLCSSSLATGGKGYTFGSGTRLTVV.

CDR3 residues: CASSLGQDFYGYTF. In nucleotides, the CDR3 is TGCGCCAGCAGCTTGGGACAGGATTTCTATGGCTACACCTTC. The chain recombines TRBV5-1 with TRBJ1-2, with a tentative D call TRBD1 (6 bases). The germline gives CDR1 SGHRS, CDR2 YFSETQ. The CDR3 runs to 14 residues. The V end lost 0 bases, the J end lost 4 bases, and 10 bases lay between the germline ends.

This clone was observed a handful of times. The chain couples TRBV18 to TRBJ1-1; perhaps TRBD1 as D (5 bases). The CDR3 totals 17 residues. Trimming pared 1 base from V and 3 bases from J, leaving 18 bases between. CDR1 KGHSH and CDR2 LQKENI come from the germline V gene. The CDR3 here is CASSPRSGGKGHTEAFF. CDR3 DNA sequence: TGTGCCAGCTCACCACGGTCCGGGGGAAAAGGACACACTGAAGCTTTCTTT.

The chain links TRBV11-2 to TRBJ1-1, with 7 bases fitting TRBD1. After removal of 5 bases from V and 1 base from J, the junction contained 4 bases not matched to a gene. The germline V gene encodes CDR1 SGHAT and CDR2 FQNNGV. The CDR3 runs to 14 residues. The CDR3 sequence: CASSVRDRNTEAFF. In nucleotides, the CDR3 is TGTGCCAGCAGCGTCCGGGACAGGAACACTGAAGCTTTCTTT.

The DNA of the CDR3 is TGTGCCAGCAGCTTCGGGACTAGCGGAGGCACAGATACGCAGTATTTT. Translating it yields CASSFGTSGGTDTQYF. V is TRBV7-9 and J is TRBJ2-3, with TRBD2 identical over 11 bases. CDR3 length: 16 residues. Unmatched junction bases numbered 3, after V lost 3 bases and J lost 1 base. Germline values: CDR1 SEHNR, CDR2 FQNEAQ (reference sequence).

Remarks on this clone: At one end, the junction sequence differs from germline, possibly due to a read error. The gene calls are TRBV7-9 and TRBJ1-5, with a tentative D call TRBD1 (6 bases). CDR1 is SEHNR, CDR2 FQNEAQ, per germline (reference sequence). This CDR3 contains 17 residues. CDR3 bases: TGTTCCAGCAGCTTAGGGGGGGCGGGGGAAGGCAATCAGCCCCAGCATTTT. It specifies CSSSLGGAGEGNQPQHF.

The rearrangement links TRBV29-1 to TRBJ2-3; D may be TRBD2 (5 bases). The CDR3 loop spans 10 amino acids. Between the trimmed V and J ends, which lost 4 bases and 11 bases, there was a span of 10 bases. Germline CDR1 is SQVTM and CDR2 is ANQGSEA. Here the CDR3 DNA reads TGCAGCGTTGGGGCCGGGATGCAGTATTTT. It translates to CSVGAGMQYF.

The rearrangement joins TRBV28 to TRBJ2-1, with 7 bases matching TRBD2. Germline CDR1 reads MDHEN; CDR2 reads SYDVKM. CDR3 length: 15 amino acids. The ends lost 3 bases at V and 1 base at J; junction bases unmatched: 3. The DNA for the CDR3 is TGTGCCAGCAGTTTGGGAGGGTTGTCCTACAATGAGCAGTTCTTC. Translation: CASSLGGLSYNEQFF.

The chain couples TRBV27 to TRBJ2-1, with 12 bases lining up with TRBD1. V shed 2 bases, J shed 7 bases, and the junction held 3 bases outside the gene matches. Per the germline V gene, CDR1 is MNHEY and CDR2 is SMNVEV (reference sequence). This CDR3 spans 15 amino acids. The CDR3 DNA follows: TGTGCCAGCAGTTTAGGGACAGGGGGCTTGAATGAGCAGTTCTTC. Protein sequence: CASSLGTGGLNEQFF.